The 23 T cell receptor beta chains reported below all come from one sample, sequenced in a study of post-analysis software for immune sequencing data. Study-wide findings and caveats: Relative to controls, patients had a few TRBV segments at higher frequency, with TRBV5-6, TRBV5-1 and TRBV20-1 among these.

The antigens these receptors bind are not known. Carried by the TCR beta cDNA libraries were unique molecular identifiers. TCRdb used MiXCR to reprocess the PCR reads, holding one entry per CDR3 protein. Of a few hundred thousand distinct CDR3 sequences in the sample, 30% to 45% were seen once. Sequencing input: blood. The receptor source for this set is a girl aged 2 to 9 with multiple sclerosis.

This clonotype was observed once. The chain has TRBV7-8 and TRBJ2-5; 7 bases align to TRBD1. This CDR3 contains 14 residues. With V trimmed by 3 bases and J by 11 bases, 12 bases remained unmatched. Germline CDR1 SGHVS, CDR2 FQNEAQ. The DNA of the CDR3 is TGTGCCAGCAGCTTCACAGGGGAGTTTGGTGAGCAGTACTTC. Translation gives CASSFTGEFGEQYF.

This clonotype has more than one count but fewer than ten. The gene calls are TRBV7-8 and TRBJ2-7; 9 bases agree with TRBD2. Per the germline V gene, CDR1 is SGHVS and CDR2 is FQNEAQ. This CDR3 region has 15 residues. V lost 7 bases, J lost 1 base, and 8 bases stayed unmatched. CDR3 residues: CASTASSGRSYEQYF. CDR3 DNA: TGTGCCAGCACAGCAAGTAGCGGGAGATCCTACGAGCAGTACTTC.

The V gene is TRBV15, the J gene TRBJ2-3, with 10 bases that match TRBD1. CDR3 length: 16 residues. The ends lost 5 bases at V and 4 bases at J; junction bases unmatched: 9. Germline V lookup: CDR1 LNHNV, CDR2 YYDKDF (reference sequence). CDR3 sequence (DNA): TGTGCCACCAGCGGAGGGACAGGGGTATCCTCAGATACGCAGTATTTT. It encodes CATSGGTGVSSDTQYF.

This chain connects TRBV6-5 to TRBJ2-7; TRBD1 matches 10 bases. The J segment lost 1 base and the V segment lost 6 bases, leaving 6 bases of the junction unmatched. The CDR3 covers 15 residues. In germline, CDR1 is MNHEY, CDR2 SVGAGI. The CDR3 region is CASSPGTGASYEQYF. CDR3 coding DNA: TGTGCCAGCAGCCCCGGGACAGGGGCATCCTACGAGCAGTACTTC.

The chain employs TRBV12-5 and TRBJ2-6, with 8 bases identical to TRBD1. CDR3 length: 20 residues. The V gene end was trimmed by 3 bases and the J gene end by 5 bases; junction bases not matched to a gene: 18. Germline-derived CDR1 and CDR2 are LGHNT and FRNRAP. The CDR3 DNA follows: TGTGCTAGTGGTTTAATGGGCCAGGGGGCCAGTAGGTTATGGGCCAACGTCCTGACTTTC. Translating it yields CASGLMGQGASRLWANVLTF.

This rearrangement joins TRBV7-2 to TRBJ2-5; the D gene is possibly TRBD2 (5 bases). CDR3 size: 14 residues. Trimming removed 0 bases at V and 2 bases at J, with 7 bases between. Germline values: CDR1 SGHTA, CDR2 FQGNSA. The CDR3 protein is CASSLASGQETQYF. In nucleotides, the CDR3 is TGTGCCAGCAGCTTAGCATCGGGACAAGAGACCCAGTACTTC.

V is TRBV12-3 or TRBV12-4 and J is TRBJ1-5; D is unresolved. V was trimmed by 3 bases and J by 3 bases, leaving 9 bases between them. The CDR3 runs 14 residues. CDR3 region: CASSFGRTNQPQHF. The CDR3 coding sequence is TGTGCCAGCAGTTTTGGCAGGACCAATCAGCCCCAGCATTTT.

V and J are TRBV5-1 and TRBJ2-1, with D perhaps given as TRBD1 or TRBD2 (5 bases each). CDR3 size: 16 residues. V dropped 0 bases and J dropped 9 bases, with 19 bases sitting between them. Germline V gene data show CDR1 as SGHRS and CDR2 as YFSETQ. The CDR3 here is CASSLAGTSLQSEQFF. The CDR3 DNA reads as TGCGCCAGCAGCTTGGCCGGGACCTCGTTACAAAGTGAGCAGTTCTTC.

The chain carries TRBV7-2 and TRBJ2-1; weak D call: TRBD2 (6 bases). Germline V gene sequence: CDR1 SGHTA, CDR2 FQGNSA. The CDR3 has 18 amino acids. The V end lost 2 bases, the J end lost 7 bases, and 24 bases lay between the germline ends. CDR3 sequence: CASSLIIGVGLASNEQFF. CDR3 DNA: TGTGCCAGCAGCTTAATTATCGGTGTCGGGCTAGCGTCGAATGAGCAGTTCTTC.

This clonotype showed up many times. The genes are TRBV29-1 and TRBJ2-7, with TRBD1 matching 9 bases. Germline trimming cut 5 bases from V and 3 bases from J; bases unmatched to any gene: 5. CDR3 length: 13 amino acids. From germline, CDR1 is SQVTM and CDR2 ANQGSEA. The CDR3 reads CSVPGQGYYEQYF. The DNA of the CDR3 is TGCAGCGTTCCGGGACAGGGATACTACGAGCAGTACTTC.

The chain joins TRBV12-5 to TRBJ2-1; 7 positions match TRBD2. The germline gives CDR1 LGHNT, CDR2 FRNRAP. The CDR3 extends over 18 amino acids. Germline trimming cut 5 bases from V and 1 base from J; bases unmatched to any gene: 14. This chain's CDR3 is CASGLGPGTTMSYNEQFF. The CDR3 DNA reads as TGTGCTAGTGGTCTGGGGCCCGGGACTACCATGTCCTACAATGAGCAGTTCTTC.

The rearrangement uses TRBV5-8 and TRBJ2-1, with D perhaps being TRBD1 or TRBD2 (6 bases each). CDR3 length: 14 residues. V gave up 4 bases and J gave up 4 bases, with 12 bases separating them. The germline CDR1 and CDR2 sequences are SGHTS and YDEGEE. Here the CDR3 DNA reads TGTGCCAGCAGCCAAGGGGGGTTTTACAATGAGCAGTTCTTC. This gives the protein CASSQGGFYNEQFF.

This chain connects TRBV3-1 to TRBJ1-1; possibly TRBD1 for D (5 bases). Trimming removed 1 base at V and 4 bases at J, with 10 bases between. Germline V gene data show CDR1 as LGHDT and CDR2 as YNNKEL (reference sequence). CDR3 size: 14 residues. Here the CDR3 DNA reads TGTGCCAGCAGCCAAGTGTCGGGGGGCACTGAAGCTTTCTTT. Protein sequence: CASSQVSGGTEAFF.

This chain joins TRBV6-5 and TRBJ2-1; 11 bases align to TRBD2. The end of the DNA is better explained by TRBJ2-7, so the J call may be wrong. CDR3 length equals 15 residues. From germline, CDR1 is MNHEY and CDR2 SVGAGI. CDR3 protein: CASSYTSGGYNEQYF. The CDR3 DNA is TGTGCCAGCAGTTACACTAGCGGGGGCTACAATGAGCAGTACTTC.

J is TRBJ1-1 and V is TRBV3-1; D might be TRBD1 (6 bases). V dropped 1 base and J dropped 5 bases, with 11 bases sitting between them. The CDR3 runs 14 residues. From germline, CDR1 is LGHDT and CDR2 YNNKEL (reference sequence). CDR3 DNA: TGTGCCAGCAGCCAAGTATCGCAGGGGACTGAAGCTTTCTTT. It codes for CASSQVSQGTEAFF.

The chain combines TRBV29-1 with TRBJ2-7; D not certain. The end of the DNA fits TRBJ2-4 better, so the J call may be wrong. Germline values: CDR1 SQVTM, CDR2 ANQGSEA. This CDR3 contains 13 residues. This chain's CDR3 is CSVIPIYGSIQYF. DNA of the CDR3: TGCAGCGTTATCCCAATCTACGGAAGCATTCAGTACTTC.

The J gene is TRBJ2-5, the V gene TRBV29-1; possible D gene TRBD1, 6 bases. This CDR3 has 13 amino acids. Between the trimmed V and J ends, which lost 4 bases and 1 base, there was a span of 10 bases. Germline CDR1 is SQVTM and CDR2 is ANQGSEA. The CDR3 nucleotides read TGCAGCGTTGCGGGACAAGTCCAAGAGACCCAGTACTTC. This translates into CSVAGQVQETQYF.

This clonotype was detected only a few times. The V gene is TRBV6-2 or TRBV6-3, the J gene TRBJ2-3; D gene uncertain. The germline V and J ends were trimmed by 5 bases and 1 base, with 13 bases remaining between them. CDR1 is MNHEY, CDR2 SVGEGT, per germline. The CDR3 consists of 15 residues. The CDR3 sequence: CASSIPAPGTDTQYF. CDR3 bases: TGTGCCAGCAGTATCCCGGCCCCGGGCACAGATACGCAGTATTTT.

This clonotype has only a few counts. V gene TRBV11-2 combines with J gene TRBJ2-5; D remains ambiguous. The germline V gene has CDR1 SGHAT and CDR2 FQNNGV. V was shortened by 2 bases and J by 5 bases, with 18 bases between the two germline ends. This CDR3 spans 16 amino acids. The CDR3 nucleotides read TGTGCCAGCAGCTTACTGGGCACCCCAGAACCGGAGACCCAGTACTTC. Protein: CASSLLGTPEPETQYF. The full variable domain, its missing parts supplied by reference TRBV11-2 and TRBJ2-5, is EAGVAQSPRYKIIEKRQSVAFWCNPISGHATLYWYQQILGQGPKLLIQFQNNGVVDDSQLPKDRFSAERLKGVDSTLKIQPAKLEDSAVYLCASSLLGTPEPETQYFGPGTRLLVL.

This chain links TRBV27 with TRBJ2-3; D unresolved. The germline V gene encodes CDR1 MNHEY and CDR2 SMNVEV (reference sequence). V gave up 4 bases and J gave up 2 bases, with 7 bases separating them. The CDR3 length is 13 residues. CDR3 sequence reads: CASSYRPTDTQYF. CDR3 bases: TGTGCCAGCAGTTACAGACCCACAGATACGCAGTATTTT.

The chain carries TRBV27 and TRBJ2-5; D gene uncertain. V shed 6 bases and J shed 0 bases, with 8 bases lying between them. The CDR3 has 13 residues. Germline V CDR1 and CDR2: MNHEY, SMNVEV (reference sequence). The CDR3 DNA sequence: TGTGCCAGCAGCCCCGGCGACCAAGAGACCCAGTACTTC. As protein: CASSPGDQETQYF.

The chain carries TRBV12-3 or TRBV12-4 and TRBJ2-1; a weak D match, TRBD2 (6 bases). V dropped 5 bases and J dropped 2 bases, with 25 bases sitting between them. CDR3 length: 19 residues. Here the CDR3 reads CASSKTYAGRAEPYNEQFF. Here the CDR3 DNA reads TGTGCCAGCAGTAAAACATACGCGGGACGAGCGGAACCCTACAATGAGCAGTTCTTC.

The gene calls are TRBV7-2 and TRBJ2-1; D remains unclear. This CDR3 contains 17 residues. Trimming removed 2 bases from V and 0 bases from J, with 14 bases in between. Germline CDR1 and CDR2: SGHTA and FQGNSA. In DNA, the CDR3 is TGTGCCAGCAGCTTATCGGCCAGCCTGAGCTCCTACAATGAGCAGTTCTTC. This translates into CASSLSASLSSYNEQFF.